The clone carrying this T cell receptor (beta chain) was counted between two and nine times. The data were taken from a study of blood T cell repertoires in COVID-19. Profiled with immunoSEQ multiplex PCR; TCRdb holds only in-frame clones, not every one. The table includes more than 95,000 clones, 70% to 75% detected once. Trimming left V 7 bases short and J 0 bases short, with 10 bases between. This CDR3 has 13 amino acids. This sequence joins TRBV12-3 or TRBV12-4 and TRBJ2-7, with a possible D match to TRBD1 (6 bases). Input material: peripheral blood. The receptor was isolated from a man in his sixties with acute or convalescent COVID-19. The CDR3 is CASTRGSSYEQYF. The CDR3 DNA reads as TGTGCCAGCACCAGGGGATCCTCCTACGAGCAGTACTTC.